The 27 T cell receptor beta chains listed next were all sequenced from one sample in a study of CD8 T cells in ankylosing spondylitis. TCRdb analysed the 5' RACE reads with MiXCR anew, one entry per CDR3 protein. The sample records 110,000 to 150,000 distinct CDR3 sequences, 8% to 9% being singletons. Source material: synovial fluid, either unsorted or a sorted T cell fraction (not recorded which). These receptors all come from a male donor with ankylosing spondylitis.

There are many counts of this clonotype. The rearrangement joins TRBV18 to TRBJ2-1; D is ambiguous. V shed 5 bases and J shed 5 bases, with 10 bases lying between them. The CDR3 has 13 residues. CDR1 and CDR2 (germline): KGHSH, LQKENI. In DNA form, the CDR3 reads TGTGCCAGCTCATCTGTCTGGGACAATGAGCAGTTCTTC. As protein: CASSSVWDNEQFF. Full variable domain (outside the CDR3, taken from reference TRBV18 and TRBJ2-1): NAGVMQNPRHLVRRRGQEARLRCSPMKGHSHVYWYRQLPEEGLKFMVYLQKENIIDESGMPKERFSAEFPKEGPSILRIQQVVRGDSAAYFCASSSVWDNEQFFGPGTRLTVL.

This clonotype was picked up many times. V usage is TRBV3-1 and J usage is TRBJ1-5; weak D call: TRBD1 (5 bases). Trimming removed 4 bases from V and 7 bases from J, with 11 bases in between. Germline V gene lookup returns CDR1 LGHDT and CDR2 YNNKEL (reference sequence). The CDR3 contains 13 residues. In DNA form, the CDR3 reads TGTGCCAGCAGCCGAGACGGGGGGCAGCCCCAGCATTTT. As protein: CASSRDGGQPQHF.

V is TRBV27 and J is TRBJ1-1; D call uncertain. The CDR3 is 15 residues long. CDR1 MNHEY and CDR2 SMNVEV come from the germline V gene (reference sequence). Trimming shortened V by 3 bases and J by 0 bases, and 11 bases separated the two germline ends. CDR3 sequence reads: CASSLEWPMNTEAFF. As DNA, the CDR3 is TGTGCCAGCAGTTTGGAATGGCCAATGAACACTGAAGCTTTCTTT.

The chain links TRBV10-3 to TRBJ2-2, with TRBD2 identical over 12 bases. Germline V lookup: CDR1 ENHRY, CDR2 SYGVKD. The CDR3 extends over 17 amino acids. J lost 4 bases, V lost 7 bases, and 10 bases had no gene match. The CDR3 region is CAINTKLAGGSTGELFF. The CDR3 DNA reads as TGTGCCATCAACACCAAACTAGCGGGAGGCTCCACCGGGGAGCTGTTTTTT.

In this sample, this clonotype turned up a few times. V is TRBV10-3 and J is TRBJ2-5; 10 nucleotides match TRBD2. This CDR3 contains 15 residues. From germline, CDR1 is ENHRY and CDR2 SYGVKD. V lost 6 bases and J lost 3; bases outside the gene matches: 7. CDR3 amino acids: CAIRMGLAREETQYF. The CDR3 coding sequence is TGTGCCATCAGGATGGGACTAGCGAGGGAAGAGACCCAGTACTTC.

The sample holds many counts of this clonotype. The chain links TRBV4-2 to TRBJ2-6; unclear D gene. This CDR3 has 13 amino acids. Trimming left V 4 bases short and J 1 base short, with 2 bases between. The germline V gene has CDR1 LGHNA and CDR2 YNFKEQ. The CDR3, as DNA: TGTGCCAGCAGCCGATCTGGGGCCAACGTCCTGACTTTC. It codes for CASSRSGANVLTF.

This clonotype was observed a few times. The DNA of the CDR3 is TGCGCCAGCAGCCCCGGAGCTTCCTACAATGAGCAGTTCTTC. Translated, it gives CASSPGASYNEQFF. The genes are TRBV5-1 and TRBJ2-1; D ambiguous. CDR1 and CDR2 (germline): SGHRS, YFSETQ. CDR3 length: 14 amino acids. Between the trimmed V and J ends, which lost 4 bases and 1 base, there was a span of 9 bases. The full variable domain, rest sourced from reference TRBV5-1 and TRBJ2-1, is KAGVTQTPRYLIKTRGQQVTLSCSPISGHRSVSWYQQTPGQGLQFLFEYFSETQRNKGNFPGRFSGRQFSNSRSEMNVSTLELGDSALYLCASSPGASYNEQFFGPGTRLTVL.

Only a few counts were recorded for this clonotype. The chain couples TRBV28 to TRBJ2-3; D is undetermined. Trimming took 6 bases from V and 5 from J, leaving 18 bases between them. CDR1 is MDHEN, CDR2 SYDVKM, per germline. The CDR3 is 15 amino acids. CDR3 in DNA: TGTGCCAGCAGCTCCCCCTTAGCCCTGGAAGATACGCAGTATTTT. Amino acids: CASSSPLALEDTQYF.

Many counts were recorded for this clonotype. The rearrangement links TRBV2 to TRBJ2-5; D might be TRBD1 (6 bases). The V gene lost 6 bases and the J gene lost 0 bases, with 11 bases spanning the gap. CDR3 size: 14 residues. Germline V gives CDR1 SNHLY, CDR2 FYNNEI. DNA of the CDR3: TGTGCCAGCAGGCTAGACAGGAACCAAGAGACCCAGTACTTC. Its translation: CASRLDRNQETQYF. Filled out from reference TRBV2 and TRBJ2-5, the complete variable domain reads EPEVTQTPSHQVTQMGQEVILRCVPISNHLYFYWYRQILGQKVEFLVSFYNNEISEKSEIFDDQFSVERPDGSNFTLKIRSTKLEDSAMYFCASRLDRNQETQYFGPGTRLLVL.

This chain connects TRBV5-1 to TRBJ2-1, with TRBD2 matching over 10 bases. Germline trimming cut 0 bases from V and 9 bases from J; bases unmatched to any gene: 6. Germline values: CDR1 SGHRS, CDR2 YFSETQ. This CDR3 has 15 amino acids. The CDR3 loop is CASSLVLAGEVEQFF. The DNA for the CDR3 is TGCGCCAGCAGCTTGGTGCTAGCGGGAGAGGTTGAGCAGTTCTTC.

This clonotype was counted only a few times. The J gene is TRBJ1-2, the V gene TRBV7-9, with D possibly matching TRBD1 (5 bases). Trimming shortened V by 2 bases and J by 7 bases, and 14 bases separated the two germline ends. The CDR3 extends over 14 amino acids. Germline CDR1 is SEHNR and CDR2 is FQNEAQ (reference sequence). The CDR3: CASSLFEGLGGYTF. The DNA of the CDR3 is TGTGCCAGCAGCTTATTCGAGGGACTGGGTGGCTACACCTTC.

This clonotype was detected ten times or more. This chain links TRBV10-2 with TRBJ2-7, with D perhaps matching TRBD2 (6 bases). V lost 7 bases to trimming and J lost 0 bases, with 19 bases between them. The germline CDR1 and CDR2 sequences are WSHSY and SAAADI. The CDR3 extends over 16 amino acids. The CDR3 DNA reads as TGCGCCAGCATCGGGACTGGGGTGGGAAGCTCCTACGAGCAGTACTTC. Residues: CASIGTGVGSSYEQYF.

In this sample, this clonotype turned up a few times. The rearrangement uses TRBV28 and TRBJ2-1, with TRBD1 matching 8 bases. The CDR3 is 17 amino acids. Unmatched junction bases numbered 14, after V lost 2 bases and J lost 8 bases. CDR1 MDHEN and CDR2 SYDVKM come from the germline V gene. CDR3 protein: CASSLPAGDRNRYEQFF. The CDR3 bases are TGTGCCAGCAGTTTACCCGCAGGGGACAGGAATAGGTATGAGCAGTTCTTC.

This clonotype was recorded a few times. This rearrangement joins TRBV5-1 to TRBJ2-7, with D unclear. The CDR3 loop spans 14 amino acids. The V and J ends lost 1 base and 2 bases respectively, with 10 bases between them. Germline V gives CDR1 SGHRS, CDR2 YFSETQ. CDR3 protein: CASSLLGKTYEQYF. The CDR3, as DNA: TGCGCCAGCAGCTTGCTCGGAAAAACCTACGAGCAGTACTTC.

This clonotype turned up a few times. The chain joins TRBV28 to TRBJ2-7; TRBD2 matches 12 bases. CDR1 and CDR2 (germline): MDHEN, SYDVKM. The CDR3 consists of 18 residues. The J segment lost 4 bases and the V segment lost 5 bases, leaving 15 bases of the junction unmatched. The CDR3 DNA reads TGTGCCAGCAGTCTTGGACTAGCGGGAATAGATTCGGATTACGAGCAGTACTTC. Protein: CASSLGLAGIDSDYEQYF.

The V call is TRBV7-9, the J call TRBJ2-1, with unresolved D. The V gene lost 5 bases and the J gene lost 4 bases, with 6 bases spanning the gap. The CDR3 contains 12 residues. In germline, CDR1 is SEHNR, CDR2 FQNEAQ (reference sequence). The CDR3 DNA follows: TGTGCCAGCAGCAGCGTTTACAATGAGCAGTTCTTC. Translated, it gives CASSSVYNEQFF.

This clonotype has a count of ten or more. J is TRBJ2-7 and V is TRBV5-6; tentative D call: TRBD1 (6 bases). From germline, CDR1 is SGHDT and CDR2 YYEEEE. Trimming stripped 1 base from V and 7 bases from J, with 12 bases between. The CDR3 totals 13 residues. The CDR3 protein is CASSLRGLREQYF. CDR3 in DNA: TGTGCCAGCAGCTTGAGGGGGTTGCGGGAGCAGTACTTC.

This clonotype was detected ten times or more. The genes are TRBV15 and TRBJ1-2, with 8 nucleotides matching TRBD1. CDR3 length equals 15 residues. J was trimmed by 5 bases and V by 1 base; bases with no gene match: 6. The germline CDR1 and CDR2 sequences are LNHNV and YYDKDF (reference sequence). The CDR3 coding sequence is TGTGCCACCAGCAGAGTTAAGACAGGGGTTTATGGCTACACCTTC. Protein product: CATSRVKTGVYGYTF.

Concerning this clonotype itself: A read error is possible here, since a much larger clone lies one base away. The V call is TRBV4-1, the J call TRBJ2-7; D is uncertain. Germline V gives CDR1 MGHRA, CDR2 YSYEKL. The CDR3 totals 15 residues. Here the CDR3 DNA reads TGCACCAGCAAGAGGCAGGCCGGGTCCGTTTACGAGCAGTACTTC. This translates into CTSKRQAGSVYEQYF.

This chain uses TRBV29-1 with TRBJ1-2; D remains ambiguous. Germline CDR1 and CDR2: SQVTM and ANQGSEA. This CDR3 is built from 15 residues. The V end lost 4 bases, the J end lost 3 bases, and 18 bases lay between the germline ends. Here the CDR3 reads CSVVPEAPTDYGYTF. CDR3 in DNA: TGCAGCGTTGTGCCCGAGGCCCCGACTGACTATGGCTACACCTTC.

This clonotype was observed many times. V and J are TRBV7-9 and TRBJ2-1; TRBD2 aligns across 7 bases. Germline CDR1 and CDR2: SEHNR and FQNEAQ (reference sequence). J lost 7 bases, V lost 2 bases, and 8 bases had no gene match. The length of the CDR3 is 15 residues. CDR3 region: CASSLWRERVNEQFF. The CDR3, as DNA: TGTGCCAGCAGCTTATGGCGGGAGAGGGTAAATGAGCAGTTCTTC.

This rearrangement joins TRBV6-1 to TRBJ1-1; D is unclear. The CDR3 is made up of 11 amino acids. Germline CDR1 reads MNHNS; CDR2 reads SASEGT. V was clipped by 6 bases and J by 2 bases, with 4 bases between them. CDR3 amino acids: CASRRNTEAFF. The DNA for the CDR3 is TGTGCCAGCAGGCGAAACACTGAAGCTTTCTTT.

The rearrangement links TRBV2 to TRBJ2-3; perhaps D is TRBD1 or TRBD2 (5 bases each). This CDR3 comprises 14 residues. Germline-derived CDR1 and CDR2 are SNHLY and FYNNEI. Trimming cost V 0 bases and J 1 base, with 5 bases left between them. DNA of the CDR3: TGTGCCAGCAGTGAAGCGGGGGGCACAGATACGCAGTATTTT. Translated, it gives CASSEAGGTDTQYF.

This clonotype appeared many times. CDR3 nucleotide sequence: TGCAGTGCTAGCCGACAGCCAGGGCAGTACTTC. Translating it yields CSASRQPGQYF. The chain uses TRBV20-1 and TRBJ2-7, with D possibly TRBD1 on 5 matching bases. The CDR3 is 11 residues long. V lost 3 bases to trimming and J lost 9 bases, with 12 bases between them. CDR1 and CDR2 (germline): DFQATT, SNEGSKA (reference sequence).

In this sample, this clonotype turned up many times. The chain joins TRBV4-1 to TRBJ1-2, with TRBD1 matching over 9 bases. Trimming removed 3 bases from V and 4 bases from J; junction bases left unmatched: 3. The CDR3 is 14 residues long. In germline, CDR1 is MGHRA, CDR2 YSYEKL. The CDR3 sequence is CASSQGDRVYGYTF. The CDR3 coding sequence is TGCGCCAGCAGCCAGGGGGACAGGGTCTATGGCTACACCTTC.

This clonotype was found once. A much larger clone lies a single base off, so this may be a read error. The chain carries TRBV12-3 or TRBV12-4 and TRBJ2-7; 10 positions agree with TRBD2. The length of the CDR3 is 14 residues. CDR3 nucleotide sequence: TGTACCAGCAGGAAACTAGCGGGGCCCTACGAGCAGTACTTC. This sequence encodes CTSRKLAGPYEQYF.

This clonotype was counted a few times. The chain couples TRBV7-9 to TRBJ1-1, with D unresolved. V was shortened by 0 bases and J by 0 bases, with 8 bases between the two germline ends. The CDR3 loop spans 15 amino acids. The germline V gene has CDR1 SEHNR and CDR2 FQNEAQ (reference sequence). Here the CDR3 DNA reads TGTGCCAGCAGCTTAGCCGTCAGCTTGAACACTGAAGCTTTCTTT. It specifies CASSLAVSLNTEAFF.